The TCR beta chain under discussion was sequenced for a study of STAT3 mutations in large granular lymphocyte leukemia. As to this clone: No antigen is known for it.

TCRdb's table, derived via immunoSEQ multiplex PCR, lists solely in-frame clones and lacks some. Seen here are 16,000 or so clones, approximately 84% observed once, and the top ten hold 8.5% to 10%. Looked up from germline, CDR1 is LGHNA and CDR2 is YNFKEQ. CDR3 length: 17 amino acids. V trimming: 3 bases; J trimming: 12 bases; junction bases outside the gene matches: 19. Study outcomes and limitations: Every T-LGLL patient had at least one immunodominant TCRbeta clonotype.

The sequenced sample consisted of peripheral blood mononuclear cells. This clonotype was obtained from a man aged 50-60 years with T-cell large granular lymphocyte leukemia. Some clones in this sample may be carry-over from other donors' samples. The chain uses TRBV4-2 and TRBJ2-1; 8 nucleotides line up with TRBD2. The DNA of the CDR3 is TGTGCCAGCAGCCAGGGAAGCGGGGGCCACCTAGGCCTAGGGCAGTTCTTC. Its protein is CASSQGSGGHLGLGQFF.